This TCR beta chain is from a study of post-analysis software for immune sequencing data. Overall study results and limits: Five TRBV segments were significantly more frequent in patients than in controls. TRBV5-6, TRBV5-1 and TRBV20-1 were among these segments.

Every TCR beta cDNA library bore unique molecular identifiers. TCRdb analysed the PCR reads with MiXCR anew, one entry per CDR3 protein. The sample contains about 540,000 distinct CDR3 sequences, about a third of which appear only once. This clonotype was counted between two and nine times. As yet, its antigen is unknown. Trimming took 8 bases from V and 0 from J, leaving 16 bases between them. The germline CDR1 and CDR2 sequences are MNHEY and SMNVEV (reference sequence). This CDR3 is 15 amino acids long. Sample: blood. The chain joins TRBV27 to TRBJ1-2; D gene ambiguous. This clonotype originated in a girl aged 2-17 years with multiple sclerosis. The CDR3 bases are TGTGCCAGCCGACCTTTGGTGGTGACTAACTATGGCTACACCTTC. This gives the protein CASRPLVVTNYGYTF.